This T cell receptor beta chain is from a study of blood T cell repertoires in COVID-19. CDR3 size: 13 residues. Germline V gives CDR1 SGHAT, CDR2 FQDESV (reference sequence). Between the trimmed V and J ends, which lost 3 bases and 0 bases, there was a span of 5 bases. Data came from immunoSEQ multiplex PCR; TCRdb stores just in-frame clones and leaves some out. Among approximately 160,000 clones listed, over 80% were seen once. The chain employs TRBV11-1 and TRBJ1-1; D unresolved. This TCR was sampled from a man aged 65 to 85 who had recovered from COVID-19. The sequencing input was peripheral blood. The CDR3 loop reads CASSFGLNTEAFF. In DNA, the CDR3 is TGTGCCAGCAGCTTTGGGCTGAACACTGAAGCTTTCTTT.